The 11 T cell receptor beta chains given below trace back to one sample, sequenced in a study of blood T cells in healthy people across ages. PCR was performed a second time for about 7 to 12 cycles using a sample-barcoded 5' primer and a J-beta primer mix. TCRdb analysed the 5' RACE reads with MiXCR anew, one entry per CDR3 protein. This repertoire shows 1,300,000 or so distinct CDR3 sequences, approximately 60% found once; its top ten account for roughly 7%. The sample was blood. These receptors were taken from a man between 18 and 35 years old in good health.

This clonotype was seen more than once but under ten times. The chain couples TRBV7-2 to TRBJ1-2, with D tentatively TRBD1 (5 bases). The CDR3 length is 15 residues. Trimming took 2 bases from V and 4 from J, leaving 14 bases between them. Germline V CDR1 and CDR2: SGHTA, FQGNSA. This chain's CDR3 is CASSLQARVIYGYTF. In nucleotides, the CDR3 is TGTGCCAGCAGCTTACAAGCCAGGGTTATCTATGGCTACACCTTC.

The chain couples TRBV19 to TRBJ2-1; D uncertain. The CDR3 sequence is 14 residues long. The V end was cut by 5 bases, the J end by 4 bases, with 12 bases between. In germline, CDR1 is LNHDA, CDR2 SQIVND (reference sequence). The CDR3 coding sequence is TGTGCCAGTAGTTCAGAAGCGATGTACAATGAGCAGTTCTTC. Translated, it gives CASSSEAMYNEQFF. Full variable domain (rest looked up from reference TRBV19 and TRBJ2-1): DGGITQSPKYLFRKEGQNVTLSCEQNLNHDAMYWYRQDPGQGLRLIYYSQIVNDFQKGDIAEGYSVSREKKESFPLTVTSAQKNPTAFYLCASSSEAMYNEQFFGPGTRLTVL.

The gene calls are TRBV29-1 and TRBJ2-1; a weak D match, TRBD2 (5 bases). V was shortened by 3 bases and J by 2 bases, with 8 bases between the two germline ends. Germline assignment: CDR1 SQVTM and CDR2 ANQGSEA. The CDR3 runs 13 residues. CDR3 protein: CSVEGAPYNEQFF. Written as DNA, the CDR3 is TGCAGCGTTGAGGGAGCCCCCTACAATGAGCAGTTCTTC.

The CDR3 spells CASSPVARDRGQNGYTF. In DNA, the CDR3 is TGCGCCAGCAGCCCCGTGGCCCGAGACAGGGGGCAAAATGGCTACACCTTC. J is TRBJ1-2 and V is TRBV4-3; 10 nucleotides align to TRBD1. This CDR3 has 17 residues. Germline CDR1 reads LGHNA; CDR2 reads YSLEER. J gave up 6 bases and V 4 bases, and 14 bases lay outside the gene matches.

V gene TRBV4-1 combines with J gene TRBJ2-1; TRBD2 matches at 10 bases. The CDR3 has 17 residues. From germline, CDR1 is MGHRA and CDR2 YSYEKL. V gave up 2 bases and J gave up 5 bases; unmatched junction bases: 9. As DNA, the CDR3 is TGCGCCAGCAGCCAAACTGAACTAGCGGGGTTTAACAATGAGCAGTTCTTC. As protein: CASSQTELAGFNNEQFF.

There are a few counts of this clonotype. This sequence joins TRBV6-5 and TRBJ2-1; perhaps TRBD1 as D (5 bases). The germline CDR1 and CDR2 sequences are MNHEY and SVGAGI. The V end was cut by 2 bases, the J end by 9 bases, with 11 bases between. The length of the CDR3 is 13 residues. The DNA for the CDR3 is TGTGCCAGCAGTTACAACCAGGGTGGTGAGCAGTTCTTC. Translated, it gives CASSYNQGGEQFF.

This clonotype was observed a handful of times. The CDR3 loop reads CASSHLTRGGYTF. The CDR3 DNA is TGTGCCAGCAGCCACCTTACACGGGGTGGCTACACCTTC. V and J are TRBV3-1 and TRBJ1-2; D ambiguous. V was trimmed by 3 bases and J by 7 bases, leaving 12 bases between them. CDR1 LGHDT and CDR2 YNNKEL come from the germline V gene (reference sequence). The CDR3 is made up of 13 amino acids.

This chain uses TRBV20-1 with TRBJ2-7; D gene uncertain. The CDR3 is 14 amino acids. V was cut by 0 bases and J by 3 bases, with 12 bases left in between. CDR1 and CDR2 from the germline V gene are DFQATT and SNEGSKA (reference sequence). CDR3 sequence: CSARESVIGYEQYF. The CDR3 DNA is TGCAGTGCTAGAGAGAGTGTAATAGGCTACGAGCAGTACTTC.

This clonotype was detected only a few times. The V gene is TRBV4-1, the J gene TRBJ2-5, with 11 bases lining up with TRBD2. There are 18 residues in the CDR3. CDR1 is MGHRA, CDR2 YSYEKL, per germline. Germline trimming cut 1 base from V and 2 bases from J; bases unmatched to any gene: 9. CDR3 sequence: CASSQVPTSGGSQETQYF. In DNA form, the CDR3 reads TGCGCCAGCAGCCAAGTACCCACTAGCGGGGGATCACAAGAGACCCAGTACTTC.

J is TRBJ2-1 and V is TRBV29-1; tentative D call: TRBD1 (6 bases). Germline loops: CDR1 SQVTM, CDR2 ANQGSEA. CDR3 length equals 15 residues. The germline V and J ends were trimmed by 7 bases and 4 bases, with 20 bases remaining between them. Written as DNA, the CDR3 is TGCAGCGCCGACCCTACAGGGTTGCCTTACAATGAGCAGTTCTTC. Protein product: CSADPTGLPYNEQFF.

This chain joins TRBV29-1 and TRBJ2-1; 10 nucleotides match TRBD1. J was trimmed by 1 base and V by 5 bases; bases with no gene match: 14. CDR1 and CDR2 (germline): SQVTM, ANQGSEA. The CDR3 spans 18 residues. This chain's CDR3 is CSVLNPTGGRTSYNEQFF. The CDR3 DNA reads TGCAGCGTTCTCAATCCGACAGGGGGCCGTACGTCCTACAATGAGCAGTTCTTC.